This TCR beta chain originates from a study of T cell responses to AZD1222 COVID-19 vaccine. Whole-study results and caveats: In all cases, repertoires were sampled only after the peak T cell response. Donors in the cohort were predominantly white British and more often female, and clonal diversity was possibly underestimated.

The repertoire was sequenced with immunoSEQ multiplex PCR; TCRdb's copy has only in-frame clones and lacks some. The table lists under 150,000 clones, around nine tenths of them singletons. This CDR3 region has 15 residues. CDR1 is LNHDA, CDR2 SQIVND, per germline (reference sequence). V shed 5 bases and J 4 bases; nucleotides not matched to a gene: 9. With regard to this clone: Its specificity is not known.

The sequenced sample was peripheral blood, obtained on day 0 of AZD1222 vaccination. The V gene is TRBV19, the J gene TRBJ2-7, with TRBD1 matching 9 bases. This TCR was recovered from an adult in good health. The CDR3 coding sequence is TGTGCCAGTAGTGACCCGGGACAGGGACAATACGAGCAGTACTTC. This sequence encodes CASSDPGQGQYEQYF.